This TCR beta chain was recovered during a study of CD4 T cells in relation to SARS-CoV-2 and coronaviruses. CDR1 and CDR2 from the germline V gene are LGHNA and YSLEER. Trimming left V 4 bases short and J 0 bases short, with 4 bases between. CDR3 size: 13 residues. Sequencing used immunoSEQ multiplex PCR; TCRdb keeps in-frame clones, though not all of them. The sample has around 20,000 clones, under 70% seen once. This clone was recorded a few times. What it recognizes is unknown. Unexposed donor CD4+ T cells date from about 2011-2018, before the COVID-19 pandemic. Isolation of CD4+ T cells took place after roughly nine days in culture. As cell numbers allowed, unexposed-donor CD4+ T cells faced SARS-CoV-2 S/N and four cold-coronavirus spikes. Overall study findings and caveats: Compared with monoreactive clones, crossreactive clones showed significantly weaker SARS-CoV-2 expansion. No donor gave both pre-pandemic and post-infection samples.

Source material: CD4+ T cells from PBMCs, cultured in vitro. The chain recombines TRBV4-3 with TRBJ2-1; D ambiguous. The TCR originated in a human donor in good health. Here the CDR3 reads CASSPGSYNEQFF. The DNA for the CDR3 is TGCGCCAGCAGCCCGGGCTCCTACAATGAGCAGTTCTTC.